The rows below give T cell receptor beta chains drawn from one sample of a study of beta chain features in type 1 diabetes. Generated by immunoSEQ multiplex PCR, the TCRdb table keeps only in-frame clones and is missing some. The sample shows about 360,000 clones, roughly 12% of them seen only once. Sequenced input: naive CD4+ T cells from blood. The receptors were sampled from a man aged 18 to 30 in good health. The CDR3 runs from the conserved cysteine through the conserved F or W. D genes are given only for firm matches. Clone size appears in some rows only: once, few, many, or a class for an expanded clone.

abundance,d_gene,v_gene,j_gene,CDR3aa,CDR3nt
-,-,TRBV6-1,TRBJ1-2,CASSVSTPGYTF,TGTGCCAGCAGCGTCAGTACACCTGGCTACACCTTC
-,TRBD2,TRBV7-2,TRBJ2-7,CASSPIAGGRTYEQYF,TGTGCCAGCAGCCCAATAGCGGGAGGACGTACCTACGAGCAGTACTTC
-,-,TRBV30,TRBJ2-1,CAWKRPYNEQFF,TGTGCCTGGAAGAGGCCCTACAATGAGCAGTTCTTC
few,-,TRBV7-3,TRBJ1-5,CASSDGQILNQPQHF,TGTGCCAGCAGTGATGGACAAATACTCAATCAGCCCCAGCATTTT
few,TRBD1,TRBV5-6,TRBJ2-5,CASSLKTGQATQYF,TGTGCCAGCAGTCTTAAGACAGGGCAAGCGACCCAGTACTTC
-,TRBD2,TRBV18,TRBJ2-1,CASSPPVLAGINEQFF,TGTGCCAGCTCACCCCCCGTCCTAGCGGGAATCAATGAGCAGTTCTTC
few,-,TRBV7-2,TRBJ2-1,CASSRQYSNEQFF,TGTGCCAGCAGCAGACAGTATTCCAATGAGCAGTTCTTC
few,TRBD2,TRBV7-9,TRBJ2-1,CASSSRLAGVVNEQFF,TGTGCCAGCAGCTCGCGACTAGCGGGGGTGGTGAATGAGCAGTTCTTC
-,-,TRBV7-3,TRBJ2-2,CASSPWGGTTGELFF,TGTGCCAGCAGCCCCTGGGGCGGAACCACCGGGGAGCTGTTTTTT
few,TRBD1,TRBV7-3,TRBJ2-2,CASSSPTGYTGELFF,TGTGCCAGCAGCTCCCCGACAGGGTACACCGGGGAGCTGTTTTTT
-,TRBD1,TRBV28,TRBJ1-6,CASNRDRVANSPLHF,TGTGCCAGCAACCGGGACAGGGTTGCTAATTCACCCCTCCACTTT
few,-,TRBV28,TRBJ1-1,CASSLEAGSAEAFF,TGTGCCAGCAGTTTAGAAGCAGGGTCTGCTGAAGCTTTCTTT
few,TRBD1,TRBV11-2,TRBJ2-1,CASSSDRGHFNEQFF,TGTGCCAGCAGCTCGGACAGGGGGCACTTCAATGAGCAGTTCTTC
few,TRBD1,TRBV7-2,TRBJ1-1,CASSRAGNRGNTEAFF,TGTGCCAGCAGCCGGGCCGGTAACAGGGGGAACACTGAAGCTTTCTTT
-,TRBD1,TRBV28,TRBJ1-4,CASSPSGTGLEKLFF,TGTGCCAGCAGTCCATCCGGGACAGGGCTTGAAAAACTGTTTTTT
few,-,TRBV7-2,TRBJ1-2,CASSLGQFLNYGYTF,TGTGCCAGCAGCCTTGGACAGTTCCTTAACTATGGCTACACCTTC
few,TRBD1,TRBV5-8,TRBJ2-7,CACVGDRGMSYEQYF,TGTGCCTGTGTGGGGGACAGGGGGATGTCCTACGAGCAGTACTTC
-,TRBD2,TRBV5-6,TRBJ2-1,CASSLNSGSDEQFF,TGTGCCAGCAGCTTGAATAGCGGGTCGGATGAGCAGTTCTTC
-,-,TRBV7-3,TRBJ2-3,CASSYRVSDTQYF,TGTGCCAGCAGCTACAGGGTCTCCGATACGCAGTATTTT
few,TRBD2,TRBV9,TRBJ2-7,CASSAGTSGSYEQYF,TGTGCCAGCAGCGCGGGGACTAGCGGGAGCTACGAGCAGTACTTC
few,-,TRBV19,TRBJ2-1,CASSDDRDSYNEQFF,TGTGCCAGTAGTGATGACCGAGACAGCTACAATGAGCAGTTCTTC
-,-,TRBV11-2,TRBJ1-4,CASSLDTQAEKLFF,TGTGCCAGCAGCTTAGATACCCAAGCTGAAAAACTGTTTTTT
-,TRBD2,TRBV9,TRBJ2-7,CASSSGGASYEQYF,TGTGCCAGCAGCTCCGGGGGGGCCTCCTACGAGCAGTACTTC
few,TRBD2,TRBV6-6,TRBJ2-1,CALSSGYNEQFF,TGTGCCTTGTCTAGCGGTTACAATGAGCAGTTCTTC
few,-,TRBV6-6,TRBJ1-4,CASSYSGGPAEKLFF,TGTGCCAGCAGTTACTCCGGAGGGCCTGCCGAAAAACTGTTTTTT
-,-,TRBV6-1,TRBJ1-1,CALSRLPEAFF,TGTGCCCTTAGCCGTCTACCTGAAGCTTTCTTT
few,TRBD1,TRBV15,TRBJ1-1,CATSRGQGRWDTEAFF,TGTGCCACCAGCAGAGGACAGGGCAGATGGGACACTGAAGCTTTCTTT
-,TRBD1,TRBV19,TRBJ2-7,CASSTPSTGGRDEQYF,TGTGCCAGTAGTACCCCCTCCACAGGGGGCCGCGACGAGCAGTACTTC
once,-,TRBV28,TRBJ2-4,CASSSIRLVAKNIQYF,TGTGCCAGCAGTTCGATCCGACTAGTCGCCAAAAACATTCAGTACTTC
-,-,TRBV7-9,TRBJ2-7,CASSLSREAYEQYF,TGTGCCAGCAGCTTGTCTAGGGAGGCCTACGAGCAGTACTTC
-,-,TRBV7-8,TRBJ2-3,CASSLRWQTDTQYF,TGTGCCAGCAGCTTAAGATGGCAGACAGATACGCAGTATTTT
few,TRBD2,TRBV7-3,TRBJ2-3,CASSLRGRADTQYF,TGTGCCAGCAGCTTAAGAGGGAGGGCAGATACGCAGTATTTT
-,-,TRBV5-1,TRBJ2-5,CASSLAGIETQYF,TGCGCCAGCAGCTTGGCAGGGATCGAGACCCAGTACTTC
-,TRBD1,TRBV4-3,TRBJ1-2,CASSRFSGGGFDGYTF,TGCGCCAGCAGCCGTTTTTCAGGAGGGGGCTTCGATGGCTACACCTTC
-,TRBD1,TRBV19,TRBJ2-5,CASSPRDRGKETQYF,TGTGCCAGTAGTCCTCGGGACAGGGGGAAAGAGACCCAGTACTTC
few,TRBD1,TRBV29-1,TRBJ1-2,CSVGQQGDGYTF,TGCAGCGTGGGGCAACAGGGGGATGGCTACACCTTC
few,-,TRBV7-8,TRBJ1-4,CASSRRTVRELFF,TGTGCCAGCAGCCGACGGACAGTGCGGGAACTGTTTTTT
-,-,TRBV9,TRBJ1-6,CASSVDPASGNSPLHF,TGTGCCAGCAGCGTAGACCCCGCTTCGGGGAATTCACCCCTCCACTTT
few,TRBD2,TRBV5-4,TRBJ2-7,CASSPLGGAYEQYF,TGTGCCAGCAGCCCCCTGGGGGGGGCCTACGAGCAGTACTTC
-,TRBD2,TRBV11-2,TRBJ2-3,CASSLGTSGISTDTQYF,TGTGCCAGCAGCTTAGGGACTAGCGGGATTAGCACAGATACGCAGTATTTT
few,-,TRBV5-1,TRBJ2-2,CASSLNAAGRIGELFF,TGCGCCAGCAGCTTGAATGCCGCGGGACGTATCGGGGAGCTGTTTTTT
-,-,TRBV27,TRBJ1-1,CASSLRTRLNEAFF,TGTGCCAGCAGTTTACGAACTCGTCTCAATGAAGCTTTCTTT
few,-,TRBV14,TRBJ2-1,CASSQERGSSYNEQFF,TGTGCCAGCAGCCAAGAAAGGGGTAGCTCCTACAATGAGCAGTTCTTC
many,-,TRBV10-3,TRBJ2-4,CAISVSQNIQYF,TGTGCCATCAGTGTGAGCCAAAACATTCAGTACTTC
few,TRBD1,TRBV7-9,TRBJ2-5,CASSPGTEETQYF,TGTGCCAGCAGCCCCGGGACAGAAGAGACCCAGTACTTC
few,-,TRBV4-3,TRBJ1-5,CASSQRFGGSNQPQHF,TGCGCCAGCAGCCAAAGGTTTGGAGGCTCCAATCAGCCCCAGCATTTT
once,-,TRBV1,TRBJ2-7,CTSSRPTSGREYEQYF,TGCACCAGCAGCCGACCGACTAGCGGGAGGGAATACGAGCAGTACTTC
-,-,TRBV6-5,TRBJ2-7,CASSYRDSKSEQYF,TGTGCCAGCAGTTACCGTGACAGTAAAAGTGAGCAGTACTTC
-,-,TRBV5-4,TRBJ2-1,CASRQWGGPYNEQFF,TGTGCCAGCAGACAGTGGGGGGGCCCCTACAATGAGCAGTTCTTC
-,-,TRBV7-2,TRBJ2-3,CASSWDSRSTQYF,TGTGCCAGCAGCTGGGACTCTCGGTCTACGCAGTATTTT
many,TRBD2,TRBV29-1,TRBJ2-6,CATGGSGANVLTF,TGCGCGACGGGGGGCTCTGGGGCCAACGTCCTGACTTTC
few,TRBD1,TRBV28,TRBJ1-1,CASSLGDRRPEAFF,TGTGCCAGCAGTTTAGGGGACAGGCGGCCTGAAGCTTTCTTT
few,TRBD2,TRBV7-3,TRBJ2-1,CASSVGLALYNEQFF,TGTGCCAGCAGCGTCGGACTAGCGCTTTACAATGAGCAGTTCTTC
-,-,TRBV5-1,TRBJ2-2,CASSELYTGELFF,TGCGCCAGCAGCGAGCTGTACACCGGGGAGCTGTTTTTT
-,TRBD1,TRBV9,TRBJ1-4,CASSVRTGVGEKLFF,TGTGCCAGCAGCGTAAGGACAGGGGTAGGGGAAAAACTGTTTTTT